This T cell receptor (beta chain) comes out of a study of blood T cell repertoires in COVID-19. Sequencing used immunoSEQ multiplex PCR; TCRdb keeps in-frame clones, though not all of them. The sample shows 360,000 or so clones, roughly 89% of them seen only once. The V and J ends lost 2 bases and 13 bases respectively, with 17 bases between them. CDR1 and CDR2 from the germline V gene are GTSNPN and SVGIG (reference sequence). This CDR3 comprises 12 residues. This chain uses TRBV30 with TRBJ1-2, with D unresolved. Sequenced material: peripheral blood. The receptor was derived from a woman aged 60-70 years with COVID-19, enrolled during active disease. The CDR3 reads CAWSKGLAGCTF. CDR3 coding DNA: TGTGCCTGGAGTAAAGGTCTTGCCGGGTGCACCTTC.